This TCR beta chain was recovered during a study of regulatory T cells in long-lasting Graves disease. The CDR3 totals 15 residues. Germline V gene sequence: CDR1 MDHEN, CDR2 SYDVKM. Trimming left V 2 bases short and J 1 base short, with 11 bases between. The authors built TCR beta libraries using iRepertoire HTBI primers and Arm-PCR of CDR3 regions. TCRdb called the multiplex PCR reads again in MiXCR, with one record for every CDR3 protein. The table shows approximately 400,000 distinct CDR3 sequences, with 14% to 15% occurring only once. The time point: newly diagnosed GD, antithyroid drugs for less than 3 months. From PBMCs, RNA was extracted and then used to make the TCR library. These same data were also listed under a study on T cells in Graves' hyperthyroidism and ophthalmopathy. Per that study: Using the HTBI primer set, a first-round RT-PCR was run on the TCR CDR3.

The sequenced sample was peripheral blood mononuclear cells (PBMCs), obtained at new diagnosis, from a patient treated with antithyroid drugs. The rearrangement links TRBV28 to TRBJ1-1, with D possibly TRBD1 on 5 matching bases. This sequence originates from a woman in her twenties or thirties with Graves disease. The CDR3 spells CASSLEQVGNTEAFF. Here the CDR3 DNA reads TGTGCCAGCAGTTTAGAACAGGTGGGGAACACTGAAGCTTTCTTT.